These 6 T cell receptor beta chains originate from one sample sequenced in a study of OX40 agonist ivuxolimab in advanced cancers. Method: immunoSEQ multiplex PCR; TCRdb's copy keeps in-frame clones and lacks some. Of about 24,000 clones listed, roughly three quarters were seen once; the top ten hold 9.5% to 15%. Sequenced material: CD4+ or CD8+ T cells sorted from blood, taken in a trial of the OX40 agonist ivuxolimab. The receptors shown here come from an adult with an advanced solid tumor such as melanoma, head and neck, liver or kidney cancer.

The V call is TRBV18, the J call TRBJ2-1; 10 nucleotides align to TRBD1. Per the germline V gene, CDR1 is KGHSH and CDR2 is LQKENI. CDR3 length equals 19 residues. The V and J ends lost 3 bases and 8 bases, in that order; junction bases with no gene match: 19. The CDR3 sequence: CASSPLVSSGQGDSDEQFF. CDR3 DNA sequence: TGTGCCAGCTCACCTTTAGTTAGTTCAGGACAGGGGGATTCGGATGAGCAGTTCTTC. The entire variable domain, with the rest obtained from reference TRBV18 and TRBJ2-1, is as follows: NAGVMQNPRHLVRRRGQEARLRCSPMKGHSHVYWYRQLPEEGLKFMVYLQKENIIDESGMPKERFSAEFPKEGPSILRIQQVVRGDSAAYFCASSPLVSSGQGDSDEQFFGPGTRLTVL.

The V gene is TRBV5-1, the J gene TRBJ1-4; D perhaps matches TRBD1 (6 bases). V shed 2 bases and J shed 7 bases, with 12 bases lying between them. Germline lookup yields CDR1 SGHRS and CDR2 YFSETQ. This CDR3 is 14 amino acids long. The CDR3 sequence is CASSLRGYGEKLFF. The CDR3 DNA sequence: TGCGCCAGCAGCTTAAGGGGGTACGGTGAAAAACTGTTTTTT.

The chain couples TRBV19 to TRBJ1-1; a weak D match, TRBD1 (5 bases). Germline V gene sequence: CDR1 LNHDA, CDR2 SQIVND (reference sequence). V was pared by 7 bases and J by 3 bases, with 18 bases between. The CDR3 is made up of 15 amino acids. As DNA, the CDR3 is TGTGCCAGTACCCCATGGGGGAAGTGGGACACTGAAGCTTTCTTT. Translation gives CASTPWGKWDTEAFF.

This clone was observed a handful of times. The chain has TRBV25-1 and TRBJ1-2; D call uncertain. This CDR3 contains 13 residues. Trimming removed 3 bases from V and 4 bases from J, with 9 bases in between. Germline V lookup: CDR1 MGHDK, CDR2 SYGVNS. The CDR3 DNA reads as TGTGCCAGCAGTGAGCTGGGAACCTATGGCTACACCTTC. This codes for CASSELGTYGYTF.

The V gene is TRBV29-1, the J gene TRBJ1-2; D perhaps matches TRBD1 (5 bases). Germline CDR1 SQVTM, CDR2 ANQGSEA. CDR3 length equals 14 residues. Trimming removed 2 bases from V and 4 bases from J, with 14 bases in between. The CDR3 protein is CSVERTGDSYGYTF. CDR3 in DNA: TGCAGCGTTGAACGTACGGGGGACTCCTATGGCTACACCTTC.

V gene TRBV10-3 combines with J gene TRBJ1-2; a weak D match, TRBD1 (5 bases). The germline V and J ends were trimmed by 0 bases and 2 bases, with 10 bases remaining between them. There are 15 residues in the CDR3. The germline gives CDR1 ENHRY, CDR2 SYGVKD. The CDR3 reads CAISESTAANYGYTF. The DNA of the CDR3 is TGTGCCATCAGTGAGTCGACAGCCGCGAACTATGGCTACACCTTC.